This is a list of T cell receptor beta chains from one sample in a study of early T cells in non-severe SARS-CoV-2 infection. TCRdb re-called the 5' RACE reads with MiXCR, one entry per CDR3 protein. The data hold approximately 77,000 distinct CDR3 sequences, with roughly 12% observed a single time. The sequenced material came from whole blood. The receptors originated from an adult who was a healthcare worker with PCR-confirmed SARS-CoV-2 infection or an uninfected control (not recorded which). The CDR3 runs from the conserved cysteine through the conserved F or W. The D gene is left open where the match is weak. Not all rows give a size; the values are once, few, many and, for expanded clones, a class.

D,size,J,V,CDR3,DNA
NA,NA,TRBJ1-2,TRBV12-3/TRBV12-4,CASSGTTLGYTF,TGTGCCAGCAGTGGGACAACCTTGGGCTACACCTTC
NA,NA,TRBJ2-2,TRBV19,CASSQPRANTGELFF,TGTGCCAGTAGTCAGCCCAGGGCCAACACCGGGGAGCTGTTTTTT
TRBD2,few,TRBJ2-3,TRBV28,CASSGASGRAGTDTQYF,TGTGCCAGCTCCGGGGCTAGCGGGAGGGCCGGCACAGATACGCAGTATTTT
NA,NA,TRBJ2-2,TRBV28,CASSLFRALTGELFF,TGTGCCAGCAGTTTGTTCAGGGCCCTCACCGGGGAGCTGTTTTTT
TRBD1,NA,TRBJ1-2,TRBV4-2,CASSQLDRGGGYTF,TGTGCCAGCAGCCAATTGGACAGGGGGGGCGGCTACACCTTC
NA,NA,TRBJ2-7,TRBV20-1,CSASGGIDYEQYF,TGCAGTGCTAGTGGCGGGATCGACTACGAGCAGTACTTC
NA,many,TRBJ2-5,TRBV7-2,CASSTTGRGTQYF,TGTGCCAGCAGTACTACAGGGAGAGGGACCCAGTACTTC
NA,NA,TRBJ2-1,TRBV10-3,CAISESMGEQFF,TGTGCCATCAGTGAGTCGATGGGCGAGCAGTTCTTC
NA,few,TRBJ1-2,TRBV19,CASKVGNYGYTF,TGTGCCAGTAAAGTTGGGAACTATGGCTACACCTTC
TRBD1,NA,TRBJ2-1,TRBV29-1,CSVGRGLNNEQFF,TGCAGCGTTGGCAGGGGGCTCAACAATGAGCAGTTCTTC
NA,few,TRBJ1-6,TRBV12-3/TRBV12-4,CASSPGYGIYNNSPLHF,TGTGCCAGCAGTCCGGGGTACGGAATCTATAATAATTCACCCCTCCACTTT